Each of the 3 T cell receptor beta chains below was sequenced from the same sample in a study of T cells in Graves' hyperthyroidism and ophthalmopathy. RNA transcripts provided the source from which TCR beta CDR3 regions were amplified. Carried out on the TCR CDR3, a first-round RT-PCR used the HTBI primer set. TCRdb reanalysed the multiplex PCR reads using MiXCR and keeps one entry per CDR3 protein. The sample records about 130,000 distinct CDR3 sequences, more than 20% being singletons. The sequenced material came from blood. These receptors were taken from a woman aged 45-65 years with Graves' hyperthyroidism that later progressed to Graves' ophthalmopathy.

This clonotype came up a few times. The V call is TRBV29-1, the J call TRBJ2-7; no firm D call. The CDR3 loop spans 11 amino acids. Looked up from germline, CDR1 is SQVTM and CDR2 is ANQGSEA. Trimming removed 4 bases at V and 1 base at J, with 5 bases between. The CDR3 DNA is TGCAGCGTTGTTGATTCCTACGAGCAGTACTTC. It encodes CSVVDSYEQYF.

This clonotype was observed at least ten times. This rearrangement joins TRBV18 to TRBJ1-1; TRBD1 aligns across 7 bases. Germline V gene lookup returns CDR1 KGHSH and CDR2 LQKENI. The CDR3 covers 15 residues. V was clipped by 3 bases and J by 5 bases; unmatched bases: 9. The CDR3 DNA reads as TGTGCCAGCTCACCCGTCCGACAGGGAGGGACTGAAGCTTTCTTT. Its translation is CASSPVRQGGTEAFF.

This clonotype has at least ten counts. The chain joins TRBV2 to TRBJ1-1; D not resolved. CDR1 is SNHLY and CDR2 is FYNNEI in the germline V gene. Trimming pared 8 bases from V and 5 bases from J, leaving 15 bases between. The CDR3 totals 13 residues. CDR3 DNA sequence: TGTGCCAGCGGTTCCGGTAAGATGACTGAAGCTTTCTTT. Its protein is CASGSGKMTEAFF.